One sample yielded the 2 T cell receptor beta chains listed below, sequenced in a study of technical replicates of blood from a few donors. Only in-frame clones appear in the TCRdb table, and some are missing; sequencing was by immunoSEQ multiplex PCR. This sample has some 91,000 clones, with approximately 94% found just once. Sequencing was done on a sample of T cells isolated from PBMCs. These receptors were collected from a human donor in good health.

The chain combines TRBV5-1 with TRBJ1-4, with no clear D. This CDR3 spans 12 amino acids. Between the trimmed V and J ends, which lost 7 bases and 8 bases, there was a span of 12 bases. Germline CDR1 is SGHRS and CDR2 is YFSETQ. The CDR3: CASWEIREKLFF. The CDR3 nucleotides read TGCGCCAGCTGGGAGATCAGGGAAAAACTGTTTTTT. Complete variable domain (other parts from reference TRBV5-1 and TRBJ1-4): KAGVTQTPRYLIKTRGQQVTLSCSPISGHRSVSWYQQTPGQGLQFLFEYFSETQRNKGNFPGRFSGRQFSNSRSEMNVSTLELGDSALYLCASWEIREKLFFGSGTQLSVL.

The chain recombines TRBV11-1 with TRBJ2-1; perhaps TRBD1 as D (6 bases). Germline loops: CDR1 SGHAT, CDR2 FQDESV (reference sequence). V lost 5 bases to trimming and J lost 8 bases, with 10 bases between them. The CDR3 sequence is 12 residues long. CDR3 nucleotides: TGTGCCAGCAGCACACAGGGTTATGAGCAGTTCTTC. Its translation: CASSTQGYEQFF.